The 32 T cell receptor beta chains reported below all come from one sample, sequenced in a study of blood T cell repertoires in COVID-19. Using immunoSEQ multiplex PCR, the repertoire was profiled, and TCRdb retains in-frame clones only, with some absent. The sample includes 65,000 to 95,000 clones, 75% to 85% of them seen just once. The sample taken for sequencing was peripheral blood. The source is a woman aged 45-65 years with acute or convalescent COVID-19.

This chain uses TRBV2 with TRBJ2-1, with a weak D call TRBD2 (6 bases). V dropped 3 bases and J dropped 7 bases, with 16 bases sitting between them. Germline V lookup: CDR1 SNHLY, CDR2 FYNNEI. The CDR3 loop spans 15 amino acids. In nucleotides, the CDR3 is TGTGCCAGCAGTGAGGTTAGGACTACGACAAATGAGCAGTTCTTC. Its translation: CASSEVRTTTNEQFF.

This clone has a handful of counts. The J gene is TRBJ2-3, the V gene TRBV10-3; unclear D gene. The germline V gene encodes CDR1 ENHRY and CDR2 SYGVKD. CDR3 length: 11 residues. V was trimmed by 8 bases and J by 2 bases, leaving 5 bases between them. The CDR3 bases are TGTGCCATCCAAATCACAGATACGCAGTATTTT. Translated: CAIQITDTQYF.

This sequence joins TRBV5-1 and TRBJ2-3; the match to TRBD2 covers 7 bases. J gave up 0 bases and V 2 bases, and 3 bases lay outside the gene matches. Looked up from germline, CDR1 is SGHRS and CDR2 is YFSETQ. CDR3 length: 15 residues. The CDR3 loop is CASSLRGVSTDTQYF. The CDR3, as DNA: TGCGCCAGCAGCTTACGGGGGGTAAGCACAGATACGCAGTATTTT.

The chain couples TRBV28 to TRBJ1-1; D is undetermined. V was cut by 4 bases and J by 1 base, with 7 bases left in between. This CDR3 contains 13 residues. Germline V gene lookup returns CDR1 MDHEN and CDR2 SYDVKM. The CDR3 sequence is CASSYTGNTEAFF. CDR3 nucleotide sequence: TGTGCCAGCAGTTATACGGGGAACACTGAAGCTTTCTTT.

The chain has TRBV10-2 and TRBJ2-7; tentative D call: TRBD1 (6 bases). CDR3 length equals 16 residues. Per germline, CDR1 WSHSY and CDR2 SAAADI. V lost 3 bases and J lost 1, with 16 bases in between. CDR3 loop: CASSDQGRGSSYEQYF. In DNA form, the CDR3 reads TGCGCCAGCAGTGATCAGGGCAGGGGAAGTTCCTACGAGCAGTACTTC.

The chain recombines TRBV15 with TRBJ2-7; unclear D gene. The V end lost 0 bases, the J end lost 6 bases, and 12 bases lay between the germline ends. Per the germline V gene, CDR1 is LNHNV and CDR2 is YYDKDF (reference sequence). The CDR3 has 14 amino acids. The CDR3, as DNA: TGTGCCACCAGCAGAGATTTCACTCCTAGCGAGCAGTACTTC. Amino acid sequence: CATSRDFTPSEQYF.

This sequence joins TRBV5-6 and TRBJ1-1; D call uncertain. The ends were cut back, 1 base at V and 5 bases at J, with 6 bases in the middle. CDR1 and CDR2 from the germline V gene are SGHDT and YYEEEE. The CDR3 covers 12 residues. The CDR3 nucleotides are TGTGCCAGCAGCTTGTATCGTACTGAAGCTTTCTTT. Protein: CASSLYRTEAFF.

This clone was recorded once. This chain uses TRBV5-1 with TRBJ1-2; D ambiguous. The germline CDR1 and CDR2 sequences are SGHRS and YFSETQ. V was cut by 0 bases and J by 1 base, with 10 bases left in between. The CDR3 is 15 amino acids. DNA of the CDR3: TGCGCCAGCAGCTTGGGTCAGATCGATAACTATGGCTACACCTTC. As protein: CASSLGQIDNYGYTF. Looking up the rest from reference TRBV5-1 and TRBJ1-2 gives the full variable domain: KAGVTQTPRYLIKTRGQQVTLSCSPISGHRSVSWYQQTPGQGLQFLFEYFSETQRNKGNFPGRFSGRQFSNSRSEMNVSTLELGDSALYLCASSLGQIDNYGYTFGSGTRLTVV.

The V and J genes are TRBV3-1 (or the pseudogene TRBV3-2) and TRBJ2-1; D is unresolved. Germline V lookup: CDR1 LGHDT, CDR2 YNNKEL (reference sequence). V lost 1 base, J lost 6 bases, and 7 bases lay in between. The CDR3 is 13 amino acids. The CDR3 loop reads CASSQVYSNEQFF. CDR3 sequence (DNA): TGTGCCAGCAGCCAAGTATATAGCAATGAGCAGTTCTTC.

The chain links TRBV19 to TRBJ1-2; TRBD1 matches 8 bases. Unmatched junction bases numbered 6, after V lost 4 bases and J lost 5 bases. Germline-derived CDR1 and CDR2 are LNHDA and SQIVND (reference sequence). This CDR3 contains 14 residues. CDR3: CASSRGQDLYGYTF. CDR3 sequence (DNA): TGTGCCAGTAGTAGGGGACAGGACCTTTATGGCTACACCTTC.

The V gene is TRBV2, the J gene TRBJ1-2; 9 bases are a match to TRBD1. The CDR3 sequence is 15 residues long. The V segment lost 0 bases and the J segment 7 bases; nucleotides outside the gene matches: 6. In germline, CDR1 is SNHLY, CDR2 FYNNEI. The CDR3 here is CASSEARQGGGGYTF. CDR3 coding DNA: TGTGCCAGCAGTGAAGCTCGACAGGGGGGTGGTGGCTACACCTTC.

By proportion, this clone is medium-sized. The CDR3 here is CASSEVRGAETQYF. In DNA, the CDR3 is TGTGCCAGCAGTGAAGTACGGGGTGCGGAGACCCAGTACTTC. The chain joins TRBV6-1 to TRBJ2-5; a possible D gene is TRBD2 (5 bases). Per germline, CDR1 MNHNS and CDR2 SASEGT. V dropped 1 base and J dropped 5 bases, with 11 bases sitting between them. CDR3 length: 14 residues.

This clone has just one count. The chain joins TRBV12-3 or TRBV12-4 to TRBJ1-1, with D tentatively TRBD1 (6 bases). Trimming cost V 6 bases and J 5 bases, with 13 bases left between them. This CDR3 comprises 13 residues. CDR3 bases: TGTGCCAGCAGCCGTTATCAGGGGACTGAAGCTTTCTTT. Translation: CASSRYQGTEAFF.

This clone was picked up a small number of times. CDR3 bases: TGCGCCAGCAGCCAAGGGGTTCGATGGCGGGAGGAACCCTCCTACGAGCAGTACTTC. This encodes CASSQGVRWREEPSYEQYF. V is TRBV4-3 and J is TRBJ2-7; 8 bases are shared with TRBD2. The J segment lost 0 bases and the V segment lost 1 base, leaving 14 bases of the junction unmatched. The germline CDR1 and CDR2 sequences are LGHNA and YSLEER. The CDR3 loop spans 19 amino acids.

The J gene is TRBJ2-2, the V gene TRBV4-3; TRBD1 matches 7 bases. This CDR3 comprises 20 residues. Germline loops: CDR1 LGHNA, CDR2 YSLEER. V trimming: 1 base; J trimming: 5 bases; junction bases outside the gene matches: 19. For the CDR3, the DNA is TGCGCCAGCAGCCAAGGGTTATCGGACAGGTCATGGGTCGGGACCGGGGAGCTGTTTTTT. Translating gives CASSQGLSDRSWVGTGELFF.

CDR3 coding DNA: TGCGCCAGCAGACAAACTGGACAGGTTTATGGCTACACCTTC. Amino acids: CASRQTGQVYGYTF. The chain uses TRBV5-1 and TRBJ1-2, with 7 bases aligning to TRBD1. CDR3 length: 14 residues. V lost 5 bases and J lost 5; bases outside the gene matches: 9. Germline CDR1 is SGHRS and CDR2 is YFSETQ.

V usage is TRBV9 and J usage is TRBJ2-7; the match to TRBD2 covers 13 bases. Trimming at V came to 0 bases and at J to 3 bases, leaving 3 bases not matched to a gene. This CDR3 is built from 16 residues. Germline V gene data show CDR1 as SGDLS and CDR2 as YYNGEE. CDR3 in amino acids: CASSVGTSGGIYEQYF. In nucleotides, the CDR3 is TGTGCCAGCAGCGTAGGGACTAGCGGGGGAATCTACGAGCAGTACTTC.

The CDR3 DNA is TGTGCCAGTAGCGAACTAGCGGGTGGACCGAAGGAGCAGTTCTTC. Amino acids: CASSELAGGPKEQFF. The chain combines TRBV19 with TRBJ2-1, with TRBD2 matching 9 bases. V lost 6 bases and J lost 10; bases outside the gene matches: 13. The CDR3 extends over 15 amino acids. CDR1 LNHDA and CDR2 SQIVND come from the germline V gene (reference sequence).

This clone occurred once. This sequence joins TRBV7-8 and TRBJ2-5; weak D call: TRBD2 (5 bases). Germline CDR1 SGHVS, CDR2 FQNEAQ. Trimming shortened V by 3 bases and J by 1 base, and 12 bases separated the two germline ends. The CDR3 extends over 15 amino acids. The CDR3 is CASSFRTGLQETQYF. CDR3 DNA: TGTGCCAGCAGCTTCCGGACTGGCCTCCAAGAGACCCAGTACTTC.

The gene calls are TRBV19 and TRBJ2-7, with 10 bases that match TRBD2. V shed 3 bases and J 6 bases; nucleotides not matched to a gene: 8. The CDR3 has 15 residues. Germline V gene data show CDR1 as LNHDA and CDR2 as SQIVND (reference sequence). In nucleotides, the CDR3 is TGTGCCAGTAGTATCACGGCTAGCGGGAGCCGCGAGCAGTACTTC. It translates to CASSITASGSREQYF.

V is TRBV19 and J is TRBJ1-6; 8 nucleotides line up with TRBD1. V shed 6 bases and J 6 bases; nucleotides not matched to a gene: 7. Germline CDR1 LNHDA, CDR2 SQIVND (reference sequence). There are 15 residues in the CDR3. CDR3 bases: TGTGCCAGTAGACCACAGGGGGTTCCTAATTCACCCCTCCACTTT. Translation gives CASRPQGVPNSPLHF.

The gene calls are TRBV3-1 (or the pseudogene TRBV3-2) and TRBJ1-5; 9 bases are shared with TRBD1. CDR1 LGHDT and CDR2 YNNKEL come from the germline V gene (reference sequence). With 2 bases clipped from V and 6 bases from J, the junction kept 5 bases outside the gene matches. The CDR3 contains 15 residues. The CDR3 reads CASSQTGGEGQPQHF. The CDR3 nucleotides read TGTGCCAGCAGCCAAACAGGGGGCGAGGGTCAGCCCCAGCATTTT.

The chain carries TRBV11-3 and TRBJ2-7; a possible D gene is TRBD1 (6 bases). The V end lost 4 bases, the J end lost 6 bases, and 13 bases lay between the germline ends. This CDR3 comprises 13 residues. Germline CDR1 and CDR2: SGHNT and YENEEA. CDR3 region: CASSSAPGAEQYF. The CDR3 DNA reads TGTGCCAGCAGCTCCGCCCCAGGGGCCGAGCAGTACTTC. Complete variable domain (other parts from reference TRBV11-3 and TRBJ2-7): EAGVVQSPRYKIIEKKQPVAFWCNPISGHNTLYWYLQNLGQGPELLIRYENEEAVDDSQLPKDRFSAERLKGVDSTLKIQPAELGDSAVYLCASSSAPGAEQYFGPGTRLTVT.

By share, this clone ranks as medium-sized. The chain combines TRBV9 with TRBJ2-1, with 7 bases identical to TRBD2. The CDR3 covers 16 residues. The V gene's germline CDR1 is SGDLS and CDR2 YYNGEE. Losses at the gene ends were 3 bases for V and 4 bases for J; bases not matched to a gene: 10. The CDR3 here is CASSAGEWTRYNEQFF. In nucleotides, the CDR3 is TGTGCCAGCAGCGCGGGTGAATGGACTAGATACAATGAGCAGTTCTTC.

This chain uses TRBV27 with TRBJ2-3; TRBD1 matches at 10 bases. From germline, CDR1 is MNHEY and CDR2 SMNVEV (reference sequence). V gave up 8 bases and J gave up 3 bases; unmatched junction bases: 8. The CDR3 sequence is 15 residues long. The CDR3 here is CASLAWDRGTDTQYF. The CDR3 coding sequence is TGTGCCAGCCTCGCATGGGACAGGGGAACAGATACGCAGTATTTT.

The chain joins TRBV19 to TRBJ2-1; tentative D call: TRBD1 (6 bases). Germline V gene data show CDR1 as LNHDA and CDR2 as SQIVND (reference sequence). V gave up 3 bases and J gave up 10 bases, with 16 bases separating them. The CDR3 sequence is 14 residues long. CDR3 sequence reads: CASSILRTVREQFF. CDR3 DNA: TGTGCCAGTAGTATTCTCAGGACAGTCCGAGAGCAGTTCTTC.

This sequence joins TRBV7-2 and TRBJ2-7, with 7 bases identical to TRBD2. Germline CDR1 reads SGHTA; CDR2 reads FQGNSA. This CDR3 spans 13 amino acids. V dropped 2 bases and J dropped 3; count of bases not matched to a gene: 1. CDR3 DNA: TGTGCCAGCAGCTTAAGGACTAGCTACGAGCAGTACTTC. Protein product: CASSLRTSYEQYF.

CDR3 sequence reads: CATSRGGRGRDQPQHF. Written as DNA, the CDR3 is TGTGCCACCAGCAGAGGGGGCAGGGGGCGCGATCAGCCCCAGCATTTT. The chain links TRBV15 to TRBJ1-5, with 8 bases lining up with TRBD1. With V trimmed by 1 base and J by 5 bases, 7 bases remained unmatched. CDR3 length: 16 residues. CDR1 and CDR2 (germline): LNHNV, YYDKDF (reference sequence).

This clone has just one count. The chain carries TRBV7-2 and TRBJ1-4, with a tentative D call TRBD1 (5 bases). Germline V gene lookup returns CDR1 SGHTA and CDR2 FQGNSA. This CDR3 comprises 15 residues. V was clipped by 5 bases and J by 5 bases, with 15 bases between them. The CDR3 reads CASSRGYGGNEKLFF. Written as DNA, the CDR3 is TGTGCCAGCAGCCGTGGGTACGGGGGAAATGAAAAACTGTTTTTT.

This CDR3 reads CASSLASRSGANVLTF. The DNA of the CDR3 is TGTGCCAGCAGCTTAGCATCCCGCTCTGGGGCCAACGTCCTGACTTTC. The chain couples TRBV7-2 to TRBJ2-6; D uncertain. CDR3 length: 16 residues. V lost 0 bases and J lost 0, with 6 bases in between. Germline CDR1 and CDR2: SGHTA and FQGNSA.

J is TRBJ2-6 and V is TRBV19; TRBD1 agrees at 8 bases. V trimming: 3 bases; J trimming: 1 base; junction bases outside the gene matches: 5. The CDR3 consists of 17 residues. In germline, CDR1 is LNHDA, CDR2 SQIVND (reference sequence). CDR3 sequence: CASSIRDRPSGANVLTF. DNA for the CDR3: TGTGCCAGTAGTATCCGGGACAGGCCTTCTGGGGCCAACGTCCTGACTTTC.

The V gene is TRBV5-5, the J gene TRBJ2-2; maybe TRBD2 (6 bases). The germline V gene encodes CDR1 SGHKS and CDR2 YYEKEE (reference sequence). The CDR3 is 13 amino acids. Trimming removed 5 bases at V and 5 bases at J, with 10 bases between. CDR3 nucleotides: TGTGCCAGCAGACCGACTAGTACCGGGGAGCTGTTTTTT. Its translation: CASRPTSTGELFF.